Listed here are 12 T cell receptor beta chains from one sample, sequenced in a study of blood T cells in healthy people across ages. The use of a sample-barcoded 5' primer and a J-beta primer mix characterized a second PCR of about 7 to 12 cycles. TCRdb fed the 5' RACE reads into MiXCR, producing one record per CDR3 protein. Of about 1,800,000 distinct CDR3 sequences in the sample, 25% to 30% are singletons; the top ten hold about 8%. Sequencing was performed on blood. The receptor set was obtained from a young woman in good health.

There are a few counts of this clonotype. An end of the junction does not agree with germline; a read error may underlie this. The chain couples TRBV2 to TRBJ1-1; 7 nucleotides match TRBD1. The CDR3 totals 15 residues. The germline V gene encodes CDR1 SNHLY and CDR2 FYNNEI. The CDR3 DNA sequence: TGTGCCAACAGTACCCCGACAGGGACGAACACTGAAGCTTTCTTT. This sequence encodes CANSTPTGTNTEAFF.

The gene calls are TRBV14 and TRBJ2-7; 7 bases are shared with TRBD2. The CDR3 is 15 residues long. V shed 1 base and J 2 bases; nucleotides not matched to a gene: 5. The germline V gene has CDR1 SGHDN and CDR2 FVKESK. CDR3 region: CASSQAYGGTYEQYF. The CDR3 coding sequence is TGTGCCAGCAGCCAAGCCTACGGGGGGACCTACGAGCAGTACTTC.

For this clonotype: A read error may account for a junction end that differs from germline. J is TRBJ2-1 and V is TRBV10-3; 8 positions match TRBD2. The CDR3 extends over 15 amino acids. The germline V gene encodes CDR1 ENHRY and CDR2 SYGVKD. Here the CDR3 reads CAISVTSGRDNDQFF. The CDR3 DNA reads TGTGCCATCAGTGTAACTAGCGGTAGGGACAATGATCAGTTCTTC.

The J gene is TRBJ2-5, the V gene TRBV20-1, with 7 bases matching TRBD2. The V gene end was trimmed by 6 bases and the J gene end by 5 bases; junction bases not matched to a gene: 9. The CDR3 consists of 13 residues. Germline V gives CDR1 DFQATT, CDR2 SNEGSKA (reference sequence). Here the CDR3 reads CSAPGGAGETQYF. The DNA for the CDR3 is TGCAGTGCGCCAGGAGGAGCGGGGGAGACCCAGTACTTC.

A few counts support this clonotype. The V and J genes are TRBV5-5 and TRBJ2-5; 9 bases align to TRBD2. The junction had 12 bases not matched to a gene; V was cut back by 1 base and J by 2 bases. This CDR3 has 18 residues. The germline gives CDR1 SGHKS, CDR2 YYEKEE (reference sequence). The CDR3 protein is CASSLSGRTRGGQETQYF. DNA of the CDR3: TGTGCCAGCAGCTTGAGCGGGAGGACGCGGGGAGGGCAAGAGACCCAGTACTTC.

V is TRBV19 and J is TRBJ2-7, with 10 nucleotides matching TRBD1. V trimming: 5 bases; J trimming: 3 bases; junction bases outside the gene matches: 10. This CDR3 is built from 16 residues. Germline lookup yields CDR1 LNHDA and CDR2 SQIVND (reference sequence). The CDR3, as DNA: TGTGCCAGTAGTGCCGCGACAGGGGGCAAAGTCTACGAGCAGTACTTC. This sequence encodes CASSAATGGKVYEQYF. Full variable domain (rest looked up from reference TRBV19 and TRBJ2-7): DGGITQSPKYLFRKEGQNVTLSCEQNLNHDAMYWYRQDPGQGLRLIYYSQIVNDFQKGDIAEGYSVSREKKESFPLTVTSAQKNPTAFYLCASSAATGGKVYEQYFGPGTRLTVT.

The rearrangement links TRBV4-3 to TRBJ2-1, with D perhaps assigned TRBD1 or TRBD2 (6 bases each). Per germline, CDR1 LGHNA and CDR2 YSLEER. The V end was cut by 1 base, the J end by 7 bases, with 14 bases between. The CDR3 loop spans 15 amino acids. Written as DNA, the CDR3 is TGCGCCAGCAGCCAAGTACTGGGGGCGGGGAATGAGCAGTTCTTC. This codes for CASSQVLGAGNEQFF.

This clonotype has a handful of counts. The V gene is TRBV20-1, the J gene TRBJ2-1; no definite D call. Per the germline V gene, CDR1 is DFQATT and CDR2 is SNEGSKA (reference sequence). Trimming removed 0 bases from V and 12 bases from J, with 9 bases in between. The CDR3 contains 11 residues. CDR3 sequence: CSARDMGGQFF. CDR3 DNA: TGCAGTGCTAGAGATATGGGTGGGCAGTTCTTC.

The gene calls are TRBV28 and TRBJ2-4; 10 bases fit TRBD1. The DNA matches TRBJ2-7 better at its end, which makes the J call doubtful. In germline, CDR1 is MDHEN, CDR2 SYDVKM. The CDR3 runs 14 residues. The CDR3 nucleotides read TGTGCCAGCAGTCCGGACAGGGGGTGGGACGAGCAGTACTTC. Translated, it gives CASSPDRGWDEQYF.

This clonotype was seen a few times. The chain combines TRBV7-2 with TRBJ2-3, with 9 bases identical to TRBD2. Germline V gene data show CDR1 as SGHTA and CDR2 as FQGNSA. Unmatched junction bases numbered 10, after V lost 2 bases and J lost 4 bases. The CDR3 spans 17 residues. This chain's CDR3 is CASSLMGSGRGPDTQYF. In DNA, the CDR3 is TGTGCCAGCAGCTTAATGGGTAGCGGGAGAGGCCCAGATACGCAGTATTTT. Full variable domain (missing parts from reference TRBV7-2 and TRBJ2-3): GAGVSQSPSNKVTEKGKDVELRCDPISGHTALYWYRQSLGQGLEFLIYFQGNSAPDKSGLPSDRFSAERTGGSVSTLTIQRTQQEDSAVYLCASSLMGSGRGPDTQYFGPGTRLTVL.

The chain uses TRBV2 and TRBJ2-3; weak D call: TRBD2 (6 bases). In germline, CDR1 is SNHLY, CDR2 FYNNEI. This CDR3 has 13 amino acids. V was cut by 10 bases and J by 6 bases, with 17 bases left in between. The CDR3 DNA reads TGTGCCACTGGGACTGCTCATCCGGATACGCAGTATTTT. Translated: CATGTAHPDTQYF.

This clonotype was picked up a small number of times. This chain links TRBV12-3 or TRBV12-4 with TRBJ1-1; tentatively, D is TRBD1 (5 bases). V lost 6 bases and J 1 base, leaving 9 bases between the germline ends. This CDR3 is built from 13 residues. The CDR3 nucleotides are TGTGCCAGCAGACAGGAAAAGAACACTGAAGCTTTCTTT. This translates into CASRQEKNTEAFF.